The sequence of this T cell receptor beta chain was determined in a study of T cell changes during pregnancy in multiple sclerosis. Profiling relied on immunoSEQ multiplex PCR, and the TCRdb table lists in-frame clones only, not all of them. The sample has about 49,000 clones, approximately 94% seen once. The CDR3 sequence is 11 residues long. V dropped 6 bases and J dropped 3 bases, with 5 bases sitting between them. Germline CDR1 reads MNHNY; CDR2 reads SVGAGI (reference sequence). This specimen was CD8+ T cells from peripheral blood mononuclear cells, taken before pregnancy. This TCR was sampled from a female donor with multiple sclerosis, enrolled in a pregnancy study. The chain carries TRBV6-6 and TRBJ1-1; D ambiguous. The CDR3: CASRTHTEAFF. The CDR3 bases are TGTGCCAGCAGAACTCACACTGAAGCTTTCTTT.